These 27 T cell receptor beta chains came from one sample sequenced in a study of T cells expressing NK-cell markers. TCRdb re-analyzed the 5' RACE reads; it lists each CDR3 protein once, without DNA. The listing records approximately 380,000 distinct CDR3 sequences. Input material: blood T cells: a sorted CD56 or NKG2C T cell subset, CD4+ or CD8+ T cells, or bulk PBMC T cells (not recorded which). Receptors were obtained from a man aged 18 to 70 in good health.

CDR3 sequence: CASRVGGAYTEAFF. This sequence joins TRBV7-2 and TRBJ1-1; the TRBD1 assignment by TCRdb is unverifiable without DNA. Germline V lookup: CDR1 SGHTA, CDR2 FQGNSA. CDR3 length equals 14 residues.

CDR3 amino acids: CASSDRGLPTDTQYF. The chain combines TRBV6-4 with TRBJ2-3; TCRdb indicates TRBD1, and absent DNA this call remains unverified. The germline CDR1 and CDR2 sequences are MRHNA and SNTAGT. CDR3 length: 15 residues.

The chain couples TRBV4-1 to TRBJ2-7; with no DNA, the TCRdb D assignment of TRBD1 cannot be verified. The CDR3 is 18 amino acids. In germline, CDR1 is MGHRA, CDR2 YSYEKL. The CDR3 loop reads CASSQVTGRGGRPGKQYF.

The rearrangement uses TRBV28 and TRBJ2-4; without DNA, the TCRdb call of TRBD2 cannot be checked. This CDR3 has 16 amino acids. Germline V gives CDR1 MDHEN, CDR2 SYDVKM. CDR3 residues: CASSPPLRLAKNIQYF.

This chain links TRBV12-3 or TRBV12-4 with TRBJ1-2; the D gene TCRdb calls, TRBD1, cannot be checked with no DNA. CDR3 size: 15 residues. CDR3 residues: CATIEGAGRASGYTF.

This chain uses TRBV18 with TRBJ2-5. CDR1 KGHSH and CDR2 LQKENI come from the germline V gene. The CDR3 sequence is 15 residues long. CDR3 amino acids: CASSPFARYQETQYF.

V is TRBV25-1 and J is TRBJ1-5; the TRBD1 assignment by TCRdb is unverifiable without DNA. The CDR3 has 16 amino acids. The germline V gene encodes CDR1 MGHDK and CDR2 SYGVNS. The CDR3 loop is CASSGPPGQEYQPQHF.

The chain's CDR3 is CASSSRQQTYQETQYF. V and J are TRBV28 and TRBJ2-5; no DNA is available, so the TRBD1 call from TCRdb remains unchecked. This CDR3 has 16 amino acids. The germline CDR1 and CDR2 sequences are MDHEN and SYDVKM. The whole variable domain, remainder taken from reference TRBV28 and TRBJ2-5, is DVKVTQSSRYLVKRTGEKVFLECVQDMDHENMFWYRQDPGLGLRLIYFSYDVKMKEKGDIPEGYSVSREKKERFSLILESASTNQTSMYLCASSSRQQTYQETQYFGPGTRLLVL.

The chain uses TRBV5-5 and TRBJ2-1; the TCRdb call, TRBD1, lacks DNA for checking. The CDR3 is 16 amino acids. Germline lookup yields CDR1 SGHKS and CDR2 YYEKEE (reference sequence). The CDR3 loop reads CASSLREDRAYNEQFF.

Here the CDR3 reads CASSATYRGTEAFF. V gene TRBV7-9 combines with J gene TRBJ1-1. The CDR3 has 14 amino acids. Germline-derived CDR1 and CDR2 are SEHNR and FQNEAQ (reference sequence).

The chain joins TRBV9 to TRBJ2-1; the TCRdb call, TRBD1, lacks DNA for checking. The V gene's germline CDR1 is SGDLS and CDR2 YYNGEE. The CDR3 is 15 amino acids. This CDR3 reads CASSARTGRGNEQFF.

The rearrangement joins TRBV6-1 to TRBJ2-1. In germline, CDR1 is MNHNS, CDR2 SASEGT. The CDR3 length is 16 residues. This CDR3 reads CASTEDGYWDQEEQFF.

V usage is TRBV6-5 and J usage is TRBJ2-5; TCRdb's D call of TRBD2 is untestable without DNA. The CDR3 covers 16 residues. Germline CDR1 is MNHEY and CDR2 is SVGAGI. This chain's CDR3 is CASSYSFTSAQETQYF.

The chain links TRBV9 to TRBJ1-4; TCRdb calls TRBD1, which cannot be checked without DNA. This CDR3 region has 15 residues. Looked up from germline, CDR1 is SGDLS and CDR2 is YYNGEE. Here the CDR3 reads CASSSRTGGYEKLFF.

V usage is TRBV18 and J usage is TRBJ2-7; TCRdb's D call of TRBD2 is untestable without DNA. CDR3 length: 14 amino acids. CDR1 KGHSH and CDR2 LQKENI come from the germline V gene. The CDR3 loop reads CASSPPPPRYEQYF.

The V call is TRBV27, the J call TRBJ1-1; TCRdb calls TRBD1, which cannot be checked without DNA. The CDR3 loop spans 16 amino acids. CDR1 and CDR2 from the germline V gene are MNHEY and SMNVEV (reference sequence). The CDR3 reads CASRPQGRGVNTEAFF.

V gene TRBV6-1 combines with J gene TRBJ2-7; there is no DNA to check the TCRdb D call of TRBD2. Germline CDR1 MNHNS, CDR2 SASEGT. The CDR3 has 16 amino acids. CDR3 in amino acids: CASSPGRVGLVDEQYF.

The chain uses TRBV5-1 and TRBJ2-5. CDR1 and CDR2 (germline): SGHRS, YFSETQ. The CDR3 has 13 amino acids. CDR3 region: CASSPFNGETQYF.

The CDR3 loop reads CASSQGRQAGTRETQYF. V usage is TRBV14 and J usage is TRBJ2-5; the D call from TCRdb, TRBD1, cannot be confirmed without DNA. The V gene's germline CDR1 is SGHDN and CDR2 FVKESK. CDR3 length equals 17 residues.

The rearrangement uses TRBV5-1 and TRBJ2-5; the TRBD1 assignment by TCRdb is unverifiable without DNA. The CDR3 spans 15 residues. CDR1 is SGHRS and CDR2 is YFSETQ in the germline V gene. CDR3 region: CASSYMSRTEETQYF.

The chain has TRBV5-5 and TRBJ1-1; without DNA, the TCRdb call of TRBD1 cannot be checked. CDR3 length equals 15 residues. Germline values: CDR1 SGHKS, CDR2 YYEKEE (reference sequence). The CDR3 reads CASSPRGAGRTEAFF. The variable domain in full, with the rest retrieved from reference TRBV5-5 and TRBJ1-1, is DAGVTQSPTHLIKTRGQQVTLRCSPISGHKSVSWYQQVLGQGPQFIFQYYEKEERGRGNFPDRFSARQFPNYSSELNVNALLLGDSALYLCASSPRGAGRTEAFFGQGTRLTVV.

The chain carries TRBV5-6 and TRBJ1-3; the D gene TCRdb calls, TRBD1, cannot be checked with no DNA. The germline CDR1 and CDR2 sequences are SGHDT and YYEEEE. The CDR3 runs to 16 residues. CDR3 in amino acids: CASSFISGQGRNTIYF.

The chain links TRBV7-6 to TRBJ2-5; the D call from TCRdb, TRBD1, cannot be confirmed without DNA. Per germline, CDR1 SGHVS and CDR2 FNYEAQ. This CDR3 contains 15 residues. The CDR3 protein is CASSSAGQRKETQYF.

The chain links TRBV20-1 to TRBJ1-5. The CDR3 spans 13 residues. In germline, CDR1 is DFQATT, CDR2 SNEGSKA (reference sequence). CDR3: CSASAGKDQPQHF.

CDR3 protein: CASSRGGTPAEEQFF. The J gene is TRBJ2-1, the V gene TRBV5-1; TCRdb indicates TRBD2, and absent DNA this call remains unverified. The CDR3 consists of 15 residues. Germline lookup yields CDR1 SGHRS and CDR2 YFSETQ. The complete variable domain, with remaining parts taken from reference TRBV5-1 and TRBJ2-1, reads KAGVTQTPRYLIKTRGQQVTLSCSPISGHRSVSWYQQTPGQGLQFLFEYFSETQRNKGNFPGRFSGRQFSNSRSEMNVSTLELGDSALYLCASSRGGTPAEEQFFGPGTRLTVL.

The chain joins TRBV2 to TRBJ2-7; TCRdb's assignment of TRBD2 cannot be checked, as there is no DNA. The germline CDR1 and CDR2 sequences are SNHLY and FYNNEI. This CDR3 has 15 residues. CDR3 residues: CASSDSSGGRYEQYF.

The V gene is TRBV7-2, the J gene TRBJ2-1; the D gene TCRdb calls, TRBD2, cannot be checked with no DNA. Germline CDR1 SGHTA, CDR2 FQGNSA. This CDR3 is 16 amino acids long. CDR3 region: CASTQEPARGQNEQFF.